The 4 T cell receptor beta chains listed next were all sequenced from one sample in a study of regulatory dendritic cells for organ transplantation. Generated by immunoSEQ multiplex PCR, the TCRdb table keeps only in-frame clones and is missing some. The sample yields some 28,000 clones, 80% to 85% seen once. Material for sequencing was naive CD4+ T cells from blood. As to subset: CD45RA+ naive T cells. The receptors originated from a human donor in good health.

The CDR3 loop reads CASSRSGTVVEKLFF. Written as DNA, the CDR3 is TGCGCCAGCAGTCGTTCCGGGACAGTCGTGGAAAAACTGTTTTTT. The chain uses TRBV4-1 and TRBJ1-4; 7 nucleotides match TRBD1. Per germline, CDR1 MGHRA and CDR2 YSYEKL. The CDR3 consists of 15 residues. The ends lost 6 bases at V and 8 bases at J; junction bases unmatched: 12.

This clone was picked up a small number of times. V and J are TRBV5-1 and TRBJ1-1; D is unclear. CDR1 SGHRS and CDR2 YFSETQ come from the germline V gene. Trimming took off 0 bases at V and 3 bases at J, with 9 bases between the two ends. The CDR3 has 14 amino acids. Written as DNA, the CDR3 is TGCGCCAGCAGCTTGGCACACGGGGACACTGAAGCTTTCTTT. Translated, it gives CASSLAHGDTEAFF.

This clone was counted only a few times. This sequence joins TRBV15 and TRBJ2-7; 9 bases map to TRBD1. Trimming removed 5 bases from V and 4 bases from J; junction bases left unmatched: 9. The CDR3 loop spans 15 amino acids. Germline CDR1 reads LNHNV; CDR2 reads YYDKDF (reference sequence). This chain's CDR3 is CATSGRDRVGYEQYF. CDR3 nucleotides: TGTGCCACCAGCGGCCGGGACAGGGTAGGGTACGAGCAGTACTTC.

V gene TRBV5-1 combines with J gene TRBJ2-2; 9 bases fit TRBD2. V trimming: 4 bases; J trimming: 2 bases; junction bases outside the gene matches: 6. The CDR3 is made up of 16 amino acids. Germline CDR1 and CDR2: SGHRS and YFSETQ. The CDR3 here is CASSPIAGANTGELFF. CDR3 in DNA: TGCGCCAGCAGCCCTATAGCGGGGGCCAACACCGGGGAGCTGTTTTTT.